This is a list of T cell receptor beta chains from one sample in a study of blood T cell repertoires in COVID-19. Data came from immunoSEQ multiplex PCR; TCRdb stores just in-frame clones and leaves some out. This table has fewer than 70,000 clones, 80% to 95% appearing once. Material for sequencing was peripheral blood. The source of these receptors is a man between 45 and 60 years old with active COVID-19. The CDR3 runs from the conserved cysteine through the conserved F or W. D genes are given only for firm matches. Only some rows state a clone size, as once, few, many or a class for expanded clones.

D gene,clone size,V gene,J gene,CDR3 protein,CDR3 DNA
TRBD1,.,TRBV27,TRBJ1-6,CASSYTGGPYSPLHF,TGTGCCAGCAGTTATACAGGGGGACCCTATTCACCCCTCCACTTT
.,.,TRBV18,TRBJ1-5,CASSPPGSGRQPQHF,TGTGCCAGCTCACCTCCGGGATCTGGGCGTCAGCCCCAGCATTTT
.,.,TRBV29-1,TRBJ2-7,CSAAASYEQYF,TGCAGCGCGGCAGCTAGCTACGAGCAGTACTTC
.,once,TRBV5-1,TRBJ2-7,CASQLDSTSYEQYF,TGCGCCAGCCAACTTGACAGTACTTCCTACGAGCAGTACTTC
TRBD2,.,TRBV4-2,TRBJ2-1,CASSQDPGTSGLFSYNEQFF,TGTGCCAGCAGCCAAGATCCGGGGACTAGTGGTTTATTCTCCTACAATGAGCAGTTCTTC
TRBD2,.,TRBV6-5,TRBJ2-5,CASSYGGDPQETQYF,TGTGCCAGCAGTTACGGGGGGGACCCTCAAGAGACCCAGTACTTC
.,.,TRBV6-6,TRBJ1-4,CASFRGGNEKLFF,TGTGCCAGCTTTAGGGGGGGGAATGAAAAACTGTTTTTT
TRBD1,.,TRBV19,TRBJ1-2,CASSIGTAPANYGYTF,TGTGCCAGTAGTATCGGGACAGCTCCAGCTAACTATGGCTACACCTTC
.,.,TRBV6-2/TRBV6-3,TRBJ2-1,CASSQRHEQFF,TGTGCCAGCAGTCAGAGGCATGAGCAGTTCTTC
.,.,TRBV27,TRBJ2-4,CASSGYSGLAKNIQYF,TGTGCCAGCAGTGGGTACTCAGGGTTAGCCAAAAACATTCAGTACTTC
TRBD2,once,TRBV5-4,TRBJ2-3,CASSLRLAGGTDTQYF,TGTGCCAGCAGCCTACGACTAGCGGGTGGCACAGATACGCAGTATTTT
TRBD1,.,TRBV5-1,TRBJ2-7,CASSLDRGRTTYEQYF,TGCGCCAGCAGCTTGGACAGGGGACGCACAACCTACGAGCAGTACTTC
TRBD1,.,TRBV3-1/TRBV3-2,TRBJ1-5,CASPPGQYNQPQHF,TGTGCCAGCCCCCCGGGACAGTATAATCAGCCCCAGCATTTT
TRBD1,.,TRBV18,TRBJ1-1,CASSPGTDNTEAFF,TGTGCCAGCTCACCAGGGACAGATAACACTGAAGCTTTCTTT
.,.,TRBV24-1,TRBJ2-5,CATSVLDRAGRETQYF,TGTGCCACCAGTGTCTTAGACAGGGCCGGGAGAGAGACCCAGTACTTC
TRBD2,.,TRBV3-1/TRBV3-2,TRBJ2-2,CASTSLAGVTGELFF,TGTGCCAGCACCTCTCTGGCGGGGGTCACCGGGGAGCTGTTTTTT
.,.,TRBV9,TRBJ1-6,CASSASPGSIDNSPLHF,TGTGCCAGCAGCGCATCCCCAGGCTCCATAGATAATTCACCCCTCCACTTT
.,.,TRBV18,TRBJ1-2,CASSPTTGYGYTF,TGTGCCAGCTCACCCACGACGGGCTATGGCTACACCTTC
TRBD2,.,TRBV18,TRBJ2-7,CASSRLAGGPYEQYF,TGTGCCAGCTCACGCCTAGCGGGGGGGCCTTACGAGCAGTACTTC
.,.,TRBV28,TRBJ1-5,CASSLYRVDQPQHF,TGTGCCAGCAGTTTATACAGGGTTGATCAGCCCCAGCATTTT
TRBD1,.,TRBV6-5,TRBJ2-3,CASSRDRNTDTQYF,TGTGCCAGCAGTCGGGACAGGAACACAGATACGCAGTATTTT
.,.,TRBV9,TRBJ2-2,CASSTDTNTGELFF,TGTGCCAGCAGCACGGACACGAACACCGGGGAGCTGTTTTTT
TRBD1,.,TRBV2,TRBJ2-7,CASSLGTGYSEQYF,TGTGCCAGCAGTCTCGGGACAGGGTACTCGGAGCAGTACTTC
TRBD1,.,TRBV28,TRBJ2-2,CASREDRGNVNGELFF,TGTGCCAGCAGAGAAGACAGGGGGAATGTCAACGGGGAGCTGTTTTTT
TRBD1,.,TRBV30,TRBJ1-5,CAWKRQGEGYSNQPQHF,TGTGCCTGGAAAAGGCAGGGGGAAGGTTATAGCAATCAGCCCCAGCATTTT
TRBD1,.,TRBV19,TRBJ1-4,CASVGTDRGNEKLFF,TGTGCCAGTGTAGGGACCGACAGGGGTAATGAAAAACTGTTTTTT
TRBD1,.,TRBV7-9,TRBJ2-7,CASSPTTGYEQYF,TGTGCCAGCAGCCCAACGACAGGGTACGAGCAGTACTTC
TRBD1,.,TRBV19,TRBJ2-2,CASSPLGQGASIGELFF,TGTGCCAGTAGTCCTCTAGGGCAGGGGGCGTCGATCGGGGAGCTGTTTTTT
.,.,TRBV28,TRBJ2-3,CASVLRGDTQYF,TGTGCCAGCGTTTTAAGGGGAGATACGCAGTATTTT
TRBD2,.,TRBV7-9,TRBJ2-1,CASSLGSSGNEQFF,TGTGCCAGCAGCTTAGGGTCTAGCGGAAATGAGCAGTTCTTC
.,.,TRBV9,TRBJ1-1,CASSALSATEAFF,TGTGCCAGCAGCGCCCTGAGTGCCACTGAAGCTTTCTTT
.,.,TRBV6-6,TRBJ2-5,CASTRTVRETQYF,TGTGCCAGCACCCGGACAGTTAGGGAGACCCAGTACTTC
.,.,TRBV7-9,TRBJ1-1,CASSRPRNTEAFF,TGTGCCAGCAGCCGCCCGAGGAACACTGAAGCTTTCTTT
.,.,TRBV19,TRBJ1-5,CASSTDVGQVSYSNQPQHF,TGTGCCAGTAGTACGGATGTGGGACAAGTTTCTTATAGCAATCAGCCCCAGCATTTT
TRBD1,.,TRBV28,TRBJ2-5,CASSRQGLTQYF,TGTGCCAGCAGTCGACAGGGATTGACCCAGTACTTC
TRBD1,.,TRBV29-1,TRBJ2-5,CSVEYRGPETQYF,TGCAGCGTCGAGTACAGGGGGCCAGAGACCCAGTACTTC
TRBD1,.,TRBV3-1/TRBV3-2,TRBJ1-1,CASSSQTGGRTEAFF,TGTGCCAGCAGCTCTCAGACAGGGGGCAGGACTGAAGCTTTCTTT
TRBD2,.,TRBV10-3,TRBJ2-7,CAISESGGRTSGGYEQYF,TGTGCCATCAGTGAAAGCGGGGGGCGGACTAGCGGGGGCTACGAGCAGTACTTC
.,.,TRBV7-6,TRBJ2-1,CASSLGSLRGSEQFF,TGTGCCAGCAGCTTAGGCAGTTTGCGGGGTTCGGAGCAGTTCTTC
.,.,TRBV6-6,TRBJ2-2,CASSQSTSGVSNTGELFF,TGTGCCAGCAGTCAATCTACCTCAGGGGTGTCGAACACCGGGGAGCTGTTTTTT
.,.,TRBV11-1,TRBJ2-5,CASSPSDRETQYF,TGTGCCAGCAGCCCCAGTGACAGAGAGACCCAGTACTTC
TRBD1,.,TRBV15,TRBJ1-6,CATSRGTGPQGDSPLHF,TGTGCCACCAGCAGAGGGACAGGGCCCCAAGGGGATTCACCCCTCCACTTT
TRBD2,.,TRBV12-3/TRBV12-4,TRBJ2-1,CATRLADNEQFF,TGTGCCACGAGGCTAGCGGACAATGAGCAGTTCTTC
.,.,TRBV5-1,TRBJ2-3,CASSPGGSSTDTQYF,TGCGCCAGCAGCCCTGGAGGGTCTAGCACAGATACGCAGTATTTT
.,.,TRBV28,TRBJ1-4,CASRQGFDEKLFF,TGTGCCAGCAGACAGGGCTTTGATGAAAAACTGTTTTTT
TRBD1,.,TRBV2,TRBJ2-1,CATGTGGGEQFF,TGTGCAACCGGGACAGGGGGAGGCGAGCAGTTCTTC
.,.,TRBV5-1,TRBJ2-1,CASSLVADYNEQFF,TGCGCCAGCAGCTTGGTAGCAGATTACAATGAGCAGTTCTTC
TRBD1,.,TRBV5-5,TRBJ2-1,CASSLRDIRTGNEQFF,TGTGCCAGCAGCTTGCGGGACATACGGACAGGGAATGAGCAGTTCTTC
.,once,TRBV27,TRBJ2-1,CASSKQEYNEQFF,TGTGCCAGCAGTAAACAGGAATACAATGAGCAGTTCTTC
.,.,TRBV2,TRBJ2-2,CASTEQGGNGELFF,TGTGCCAGCACTGAACAGGGAGGTAACGGGGAGCTGTTTTTT
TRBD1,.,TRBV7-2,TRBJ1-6,CASSLWGQSSVPLHF,TGTGCCAGCAGCTTATGGGGACAGTCATCCGTACCCCTCCACTTT
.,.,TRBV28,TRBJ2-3,CASSLWVAPPGDTQYF,TGTGCCAGCAGTTTATGGGTAGCCCCCCCCGGAGATACGCAGTATTTT